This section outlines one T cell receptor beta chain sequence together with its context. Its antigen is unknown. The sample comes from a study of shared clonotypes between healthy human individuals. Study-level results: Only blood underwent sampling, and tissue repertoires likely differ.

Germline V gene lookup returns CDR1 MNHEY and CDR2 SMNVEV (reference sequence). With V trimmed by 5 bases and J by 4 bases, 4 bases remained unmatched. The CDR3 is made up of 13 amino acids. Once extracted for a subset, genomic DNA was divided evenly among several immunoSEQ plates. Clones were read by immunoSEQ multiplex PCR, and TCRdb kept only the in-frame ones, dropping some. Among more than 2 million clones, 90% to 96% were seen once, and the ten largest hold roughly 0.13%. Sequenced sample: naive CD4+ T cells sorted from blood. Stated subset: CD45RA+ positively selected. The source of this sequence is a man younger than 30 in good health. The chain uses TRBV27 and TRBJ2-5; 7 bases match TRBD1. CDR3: CASSRRTGETQYF. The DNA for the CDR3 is TGTGCCAGCAGTCGACGGACAGGAGAGACCCAGTACTTC.